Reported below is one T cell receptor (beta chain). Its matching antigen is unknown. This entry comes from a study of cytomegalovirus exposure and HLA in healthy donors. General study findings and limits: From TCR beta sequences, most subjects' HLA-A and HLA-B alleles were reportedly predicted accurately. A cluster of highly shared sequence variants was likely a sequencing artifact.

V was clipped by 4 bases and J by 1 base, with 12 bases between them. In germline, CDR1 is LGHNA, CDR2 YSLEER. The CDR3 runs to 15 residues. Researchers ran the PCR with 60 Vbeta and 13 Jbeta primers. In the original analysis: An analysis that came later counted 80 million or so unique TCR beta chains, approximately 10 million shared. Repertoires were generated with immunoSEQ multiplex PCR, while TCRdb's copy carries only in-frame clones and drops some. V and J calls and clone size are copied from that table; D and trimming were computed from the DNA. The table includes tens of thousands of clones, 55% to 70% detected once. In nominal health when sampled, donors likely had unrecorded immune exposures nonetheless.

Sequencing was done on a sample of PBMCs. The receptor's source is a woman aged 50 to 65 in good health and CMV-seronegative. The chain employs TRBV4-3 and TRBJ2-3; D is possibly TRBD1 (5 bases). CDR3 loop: CASSPRQPGTDTQYF. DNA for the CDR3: TGCGCCAGCAGCCCTCGACAGCCGGGCACAGATACGCAGTATTTT.